A single sample is the source of the 17 T cell receptor beta chains below, sequenced in a study of cytomegalovirus exposure and HLA in healthy donors. Primers: 60 Vbeta forward and 13 Jbeta reverse. Assay: immunoSEQ multiplex PCR; the TCRdb copy retains only in-frame clones and omits some. The clone table shows about 200,000 clones, with the ten largest holding 1.1%. The sample consisted of PBMCs. The receptors originated from a girl aged 2 to 10 in good health and CMV-seropositive.

J is TRBJ1-6 and V is TRBV5-1, with 8 bases identical to TRBD1. The CDR3 has 14 amino acids. V lost 5 bases to trimming and J lost 7 bases; unmatched junction nucleotides: 5. In germline, CDR1 is SGHRS, CDR2 YFSETQ. The CDR3 region is CASSRNRGNSPLHF. The CDR3 bases are TGCGCCAGCAGTCGGAACAGGGGGAATTCACCCCTCCACTTT.

The chain is built from TRBV7-6 and TRBJ2-1; D might be TRBD2 (6 bases). There are 15 residues in the CDR3. V lost 4 bases and J lost 0, with 10 bases in between. Germline V gives CDR1 SGHVS, CDR2 FNYEAQ. CDR3 coding DNA: TGTGCCAGCAGCTCAGGGACTCACTCCTACAATGAGCAGTTCTTC. This sequence encodes CASSSGTHSYNEQFF.

The V and J genes are TRBV11-2 and TRBJ1-4, with D perhaps TRBD1 (5 bases). V lost 8 bases to trimming and J lost 3 bases, with 13 bases between them. The germline V gene encodes CDR1 SGHAT and CDR2 FQNNGV. The CDR3 spans 14 residues. The CDR3 sequence: CASGSQVPNEKLFF. CDR3 bases: TGTGCCAGCGGATCACAGGTTCCTAATGAAAAACTGTTTTTT.

This chain connects TRBV11-2 to TRBJ1-1, with a possible D match to TRBD1 (5 bases). CDR1 is SGHAT, CDR2 FQNNGV, per germline. The CDR3 is made up of 16 amino acids. The V end was cut by 5 bases, the J end by 0 bases, with 16 bases between. The CDR3 reads CASSRQRTEMNTEAFF. DNA for the CDR3: TGTGCCAGCAGCCGACAGAGGACGGAAATGAACACTGAAGCTTTCTTT.

The chain employs TRBV5-1 and TRBJ2-5; 7 positions match TRBD1. The CDR3 is 13 amino acids. The junction had 3 bases not matched to a gene; V was cut back by 4 bases and J by 3 bases. Germline values: CDR1 SGHRS, CDR2 YFSETQ. CDR3 sequence reads: CASSPGQEETQYF. CDR3 coding DNA: TGCGCCAGCAGCCCAGGACAGGAAGAGACCCAGTACTTC. Combining the CDR3 with reference TRBV5-1 and TRBJ2-5 gives the whole variable domain KAGVTQTPRYLIKTRGQQVTLSCSPISGHRSVSWYQQTPGQGLQFLFEYFSETQRNKGNFPGRFSGRQFSNSRSEMNVSTLELGDSALYLCASSPGQEETQYFGPGTRLLVL.

This chain links TRBV11-2 with TRBJ2-2; D is perhaps TRBD2 (6 bases). The germline V gene has CDR1 SGHAT and CDR2 FQNNGV. This CDR3 spans 18 amino acids. With 1 base removed from V and 6 bases from J, the gap between germline ends came to 21 bases. This CDR3 reads CASSLVRAMAGIAGELFF. CDR3 DNA sequence: TGTGCCAGCAGCTTAGTTCGGGCCATGGCGGGGATCGCCGGGGAGCTGTTTTTT.

The chain recombines TRBV2 with TRBJ2-2; D may be TRBD1 (6 bases). The V end lost 6 bases, the J end lost 5 bases, and 7 bases lay between the germline ends. CDR1 is SNHLY, CDR2 FYNNEI, per germline. The CDR3 runs 12 residues. In DNA, the CDR3 is TGTGCCAGCAGACAGGGTACCGGGGAGCTGTTTTTT. Encoded protein: CASRQGTGELFF.

V gene TRBV10-3 combines with J gene TRBJ1-4, with 7 bases aligning to TRBD1. This CDR3 spans 11 amino acids. Per the germline V gene, CDR1 is ENHRY and CDR2 is SYGVKD. J was trimmed by 8 bases and V by 10 bases; bases with no gene match: 4. CDR3 loop: CATGTEEKLFF. The CDR3 coding sequence is TGTGCCACAGGGACAGAAGAAAAACTGTTTTTT.

The chain has TRBV4-1 and TRBJ2-7, with 7 bases aligning to TRBD1. The CDR3 runs to 15 residues. Germline assignment: CDR1 MGHRA and CDR2 YSYEKL. V shed 2 bases and J 2 bases; nucleotides not matched to a gene: 6. CDR3 residues: CASSQRDSPAYEQYF. CDR3 coding DNA: TGCGCCAGCAGCCAAAGGGACAGCCCTGCCTACGAGCAGTACTTC.

J is TRBJ1-1 and V is TRBV30; no definite D call. The CDR3 runs to 13 residues. Germline V lookup: CDR1 GTSNPN, CDR2 SVGIG (reference sequence). Between the trimmed V and J ends, which lost 5 bases and 2 bases, there was a span of 12 bases. The CDR3: CAWEKNTNTEAFF. The CDR3 DNA reads as TGTGCCTGGGAAAAGAATACAAACACTGAAGCTTTCTTT.

Regarding this clone: This sample also contains other DNA sequences that code for the same CDR3. The gene calls are TRBV30 and TRBJ2-7, with TRBD2 identical over 7 bases. Germline CDR1 GTSNPN, CDR2 SVGIG (reference sequence). Trimming cost V 4 bases and J 3 bases; bases outside gene matches: 3. This CDR3 is 12 amino acids long. The CDR3, as DNA: TGTGCCTGGACCCCGGGGGGCTACGAGCAGTACTTC. Translation: CAWTPGGYEQYF.

As DNA, the CDR3 is TGTGCCAGCAGCCAAGATTGGGCCACACCCGGGGAGCTGTTTTTT. This gives the protein CASSQDWATPGELFF. The chain uses TRBV4-2 and TRBJ2-2; no clear D. Germline-derived CDR1 and CDR2 are LGHNA and YNFKEQ. This CDR3 has 15 residues. V gave up 0 bases and J gave up 6 bases, with 11 bases separating them.

This rearrangement joins TRBV5-4 to TRBJ2-2; 9 positions agree with TRBD2. This CDR3 is 15 amino acids long. Germline trimming cut 4 bases from V and 4 bases from J; bases unmatched to any gene: 5. CDR1 and CDR2 (germline): SGHNT, YYREEE (reference sequence). This chain's CDR3 is CASSQAGGPTGELFF. CDR3 DNA sequence: TGTGCCAGCAGCCAGGCGGGAGGGCCCACCGGGGAGCTGTTTTTT.

The chain employs TRBV5-1 and TRBJ2-5; TRBD2 aligns across 8 bases. Germline V CDR1 and CDR2: SGHRS, YFSETQ. This CDR3 has 14 residues. V trimming: 4 bases; J trimming: 2 bases; junction bases outside the gene matches: 4. The CDR3 protein is CASSRGLAQETQYF. DNA of the CDR3: TGCGCCAGCAGCCGAGGACTAGCACAAGAGACCCAGTACTTC.

The rearrangement joins TRBV11-3 to TRBJ2-1; D unclear. The CDR3 loop spans 13 amino acids. From germline, CDR1 is SGHNT and CDR2 YENEEA. V lost 1 base and J 4 bases, leaving 5 bases between the germline ends. This chain's CDR3 is CASSLGPYNEQFF. The CDR3 bases are TGTGCCAGCAGCTTAGGGCCTTACAATGAGCAGTTCTTC.

The genes are TRBV5-4 and TRBJ2-7; 7 bases fit TRBD2. The CDR3 is 15 residues long. CDR1 is SGHNT and CDR2 is YYREEE in the germline V gene (reference sequence). J gave up 5 bases and V 1 base, and 9 bases lay outside the gene matches. CDR3 loop: CASSLQVGGPNEQYF. DNA for the CDR3: TGTGCCAGCAGCTTGCAGGTGGGAGGGCCTAACGAGCAGTACTTC.

V is TRBV19 and J is TRBJ2-7, with D possibly TRBD1 on 6 matching bases. Germline V gene sequence: CDR1 LNHDA, CDR2 SQIVND (reference sequence). V was clipped by 5 bases and J by 3 bases, with 17 bases between them. This CDR3 contains 15 residues. CDR3 in amino acids: CASSLLSQGGYEQYF. The CDR3 DNA follows: TGTGCCAGTAGTTTACTGTCCCAAGGGGGCTACGAGCAGTACTTC.